The 30 T cell receptor beta chains presented below share a single source sample, sequenced in a study of T cell repertoires in cytomegalovirus infection. These receptors have no identified antigens. TCRdb independently ran MiXCR on the reads; one entry per CDR3 protein. The sample gives hundreds of thousands of distinct CDR3 sequences, around 32% of which show up once; 15% to 20% is in the top ten. The sequencing used cultured PBMCs, collected from culture after CMV antigen stimulation. These receptors came from a human donor in good health (CMV status not recorded). Some clones in this sample may be carry-over from other donors' samples.

The V and J genes are TRBV7-9 and TRBJ2-3; D possibly corresponds to TRBD1 (6 bases). The CDR3 is 13 amino acids. The germline V gene has CDR1 SEHNR and CDR2 FQNEAQ (reference sequence). The V gene lost 5 bases and the J gene lost 5 bases, with 11 bases spanning the gap. The CDR3 nucleotides are TGTGCCAGCAGCCCAAGACAGGAAGATACGCAGTATTTT. Its protein is CASSPRQEDTQYF.

This CDR3 reads CASSERQGGWSNQPQHF. CDR3 bases: TGTGCCAGCAGTGAAAGGCAGGGTGGCTGGAGCAATCAGCCCCAGCATTTT. The chain has TRBV6-1 and TRBJ1-5; TRBD1 might be the D (5 bases). The CDR3 runs 17 residues. The germline V gene encodes CDR1 MNHNS and CDR2 SASEGT. V gave up 2 bases and J gave up 1 base, with 15 bases separating them.

This clonotype was recorded at least ten times. The chain recombines TRBV7-2 with TRBJ1-1; weak D call: TRBD1 (5 bases). CDR1 is SGHTA, CDR2 FQGNSA, per germline. V shed 8 bases and J shed 9 bases, with 19 bases lying between them. The CDR3 sequence is 13 residues long. This chain's CDR3 is CASGRPNRGKAFF. The CDR3 coding sequence is TGTGCCAGCGGCAGACCTAATAGGGGTAAAGCTTTCTTT.

The gene calls are TRBV2 and TRBJ1-4; unclear D gene. The CDR3 extends over 13 amino acids. Trimming took off 7 bases at V and 5 bases at J, with 11 bases between the two ends. CDR1 and CDR2 from the germline V gene are SNHLY and FYNNEI. The CDR3 loop is CASMREENEKLFF. The CDR3 DNA reads TGTGCCAGCATGAGAGAGGAGAATGAAAAACTGTTTTTT.

V and J are TRBV6-6 and TRBJ2-1; 9 nucleotides line up with TRBD2. The CDR3 consists of 16 residues. The germline CDR1 and CDR2 sequences are MNHNY and SVGAGI (reference sequence). V gave up 5 bases and J gave up 9 bases; unmatched junction bases: 14. CDR3 nucleotide sequence: TGTGCCAGCAGTGTGCGGGGGGGCTTAACTAGGGGTGAGCAGTTCTTC. Its protein product is CASSVRGGLTRGEQFF.

This clonotype was counted many times. V and J are TRBV7-2 and TRBJ2-5; D may match TRBD1 or TRBD2 (5 bases each). Germline V gene lookup returns CDR1 SGHTA and CDR2 FQGNSA. Trimming removed 3 bases at V and 4 bases at J, with 9 bases between. The CDR3 totals 13 residues. The CDR3 DNA reads TGTGCCAGCAGCTTCAGGGCGGGAGAGACCCAGTACTTC. It yields the protein CASSFRAGETQYF.

This clonotype turned up a few times. The chain uses TRBV12-3 or TRBV12-4 and TRBJ1-4; D is perhaps TRBD1 (5 bases). The CDR3 spans 16 residues. V lost 10 bases and J lost 0, with 18 bases in between. The CDR3 protein is CATSPRGSATNEKLFF. CDR3 sequence (DNA): TGTGCCACCTCTCCCCGGGGGTCGGCAACTAATGAAAAACTGTTTTTT.

This chain uses TRBV11-2 with TRBJ2-7; the D gene could be TRBD1 or TRBD2 (5 bases each). CDR1 and CDR2 (germline): SGHAT, FQNNGV. This CDR3 has 16 amino acids. Trimming removed 3 bases from V and 2 bases from J, with 17 bases in between. The CDR3 here is CASSLPSGTGTYEQYF. CDR3 coding DNA: TGTGCCAGCAGCTTGCCCTCCGGGACGGGGACCTACGAGCAGTACTTC. Based on the CDR3 plus reference TRBV11-2 and TRBJ2-7, the full variable domain is EAGVAQSPRYKIIEKRQSVAFWCNPISGHATLYWYQQILGQGPKLLIQFQNNGVVDDSQLPKDRFSAERLKGVDSTLKIQPAKLEDSAVYLCASSLPSGTGTYEQYFGPGTRLTVT.

The chain employs TRBV6-6 and TRBJ1-6, with 7 bases lining up with TRBD1. This CDR3 region has 15 residues. Germline V gives CDR1 MNHNY, CDR2 SVGAGI (reference sequence). Trimming cost V 5 bases and J 6 bases; bases outside gene matches: 7. The CDR3 sequence: CASSTHRGSNSPLHF. CDR3 bases: TGTGCCAGCAGTACTCACAGGGGCAGTAATTCACCCCTCCACTTT.

The CDR3 DNA follows: TGTGCCAGCAGTTTTCGCCCCCCCCCTGAAAAACTGTTTTTT. Its translation is CASSFRPPPEKLFF. V and J are TRBV27 and TRBJ1-4, with D uncertain. V was shortened by 3 bases and J by 7 bases, with 12 bases between the two germline ends. This CDR3 is built from 14 residues. The V gene's germline CDR1 is MNHEY and CDR2 SMNVEV (reference sequence).

This clonotype appeared a few times. This rearrangement joins TRBV11-1 to TRBJ2-3; TRBD2 agrees at 9 bases. There are 17 residues in the CDR3. Trimming cost V 4 bases and J 5 bases; bases outside gene matches: 13. Germline V CDR1 and CDR2: SGHAT, FQDESV (reference sequence). The CDR3 here is CASSSLFSSAGGDTQYF. CDR3 in DNA: TGTGCCAGCAGCTCCCTCTTCTCTTCAGCGGGGGGAGATACGCAGTATTTT.

The chain recombines TRBV20-1 with TRBJ1-5; TRBD1 matches at 8 bases. The CDR3 runs 13 residues. V dropped 4 bases and J dropped 11; count of bases not matched to a gene: 10. Germline V gives CDR1 DFQATT, CDR2 SNEGSKA (reference sequence). The CDR3 loop reads CSAKGTGGFSQHF. DNA of the CDR3: TGCAGTGCTAAAGGAACAGGGGGTTTTTCCCAGCATTTT.

V is TRBV20-1 and J is TRBJ1-2; TRBD1 agrees at 7 bases. Germline CDR1 reads DFQATT; CDR2 reads SNEGSKA (reference sequence). Trimming cost V 8 bases and J 2 bases; bases outside gene matches: 8. The CDR3 sequence is 13 residues long. The CDR3 sequence: CSPGGGANYGYTF. DNA of the CDR3: TGCAGTCCAGGGGGAGGGGCGAACTATGGCTACACCTTC.

This chain links TRBV7-9 with TRBJ2-1; D is unclear. CDR1 and CDR2 (germline): SEHNR, FQNEAQ (reference sequence). The CDR3 spans 13 residues. With 1 base removed from V and 8 bases from J, the gap between germline ends came to 9 bases. The CDR3 DNA follows: TGTGCCAGCAGCTTAGTATCTAGTGATGAGCAGTTCTTC. Translating gives CASSLVSSDEQFF. Drawing the rest from reference TRBV7-9 and TRBJ2-1, the complete variable domain is DTGVSQNPRHKITKRGQNVTFRCDPISEHNRLYWYRQTLGQGPEFLTYFQNEAQLEKSRLLSDRFSAERPKGSFSTLEIQRTEQGDSAMYLCASSLVSSDEQFFGPGTRLTVL.

This clonotype has a handful of counts. The chain recombines TRBV6-1 with TRBJ2-3; D remains ambiguous. V was cut by 8 bases and J by 1 base, with 13 bases left in between. Germline V lookup: CDR1 MNHNS, CDR2 SASEGT. CDR3 size: 14 residues. CDR3 sequence (DNA): TGTGCCAGCCGGACCCTTAGCCGCACAGATACGCAGTATTTT. It specifies CASRTLSRTDTQYF.

This clonotype appeared a few times. The V gene is TRBV6-8, the J gene TRBJ2-7; D tentatively fits TRBD1 or TRBD2 (5 bases each). Germline V gene lookup returns CDR1 MNHGY and CDR2 SAAAGT. V was shortened by 2 bases and J by 0 bases, with 11 bases between the two germline ends. The CDR3 runs to 15 residues. CDR3 residues: CASSYGRDHSYEQYF. CDR3 DNA: TGTGCCAGCAGTTACGGCCGGGACCACTCCTACGAGCAGTACTTC.

This chain joins TRBV7-6 and TRBJ1-4, with D uncertain. The CDR3 runs to 15 residues. Trimming removed 8 bases from V and 3 bases from J, with 16 bases in between. Germline V gene lookup returns CDR1 SGHVS and CDR2 FNYEAQ. The CDR3 DNA reads as TGTGCCAGCTTACAAGGCTCTGTCGCTAATGAAAAACTGTTTTTT. Protein sequence: CASLQGSVANEKLFF.

This clonotype was observed a handful of times. The CDR3: CASSFRGDLTDTQYF. The CDR3 bases are TGTGCCAGCAGCTTTAGAGGGGACTTGACAGATACGCAGTATTTT. The gene calls are TRBV7-2 and TRBJ2-3; D may be TRBD2 (6 bases). This CDR3 is built from 15 residues. V was clipped by 3 bases and J by 3 bases, with 13 bases between them. Germline CDR1 and CDR2: SGHTA and FQGNSA.

This clonotype was seen only a few times. This rearrangement joins TRBV28 to TRBJ2-7; D not resolved. V shed 3 bases and J shed 5 bases, with 11 bases lying between them. Germline V gene lookup returns CDR1 MDHEN and CDR2 SYDVKM. This CDR3 spans 13 amino acids. CDR3: CASSFRLGNEQYF. CDR3 DNA sequence: TGTGCCAGCAGTTTCAGACTTGGTAACGAGCAGTACTTC.

This clonotype has a handful of counts. The chain is built from TRBV11-2 and TRBJ2-4; D is ambiguous. Deletions cut 3 bases from V and 0 bases from J, with 18 bases between. CDR3 length: 18 amino acids. Germline CDR1 is SGHAT and CDR2 is FQNNGV. This CDR3 reads CASSFSITRSLAKNIQYF. CDR3 DNA: TGTGCCAGCAGCTTTTCAATAACAAGGTCTCTAGCCAAAAACATTCAGTACTTC.

Ten or more counts support this clonotype. V gene TRBV7-8 combines with J gene TRBJ1-5; tentatively, D is TRBD1 (5 bases). The germline V gene encodes CDR1 SGHVS and CDR2 FQNEAQ. Trimming shortened V by 3 bases and J by 7 bases, and 13 bases separated the two germline ends. CDR3 length equals 14 residues. The CDR3 protein is CASSFDSTGQPQHF. CDR3 coding DNA: TGTGCCAGCAGCTTCGACAGTACGGGGCAGCCCCAGCATTTT.

This clonotype was observed a few times. V is TRBV7-6 and J is TRBJ2-1; tentatively, D is TRBD1 or TRBD2 (6 bases each). Germline V gives CDR1 SGHVS, CDR2 FNYEAQ. The V gene lost 4 bases and the J gene lost 9 bases, with 13 bases spanning the gap. This CDR3 comprises 13 residues. CDR3 bases: TGTGCCAGCAGCTCCACAAGGGGGGTTGAGCAGTTCTTC. Protein product: CASSSTRGVEQFF.

This clonotype was counted between two and nine times. V and J are TRBV7-2 and TRBJ2-3; D not resolved. V lost 2 bases to trimming and J lost 4 bases, with 10 bases between them. In germline, CDR1 is SGHTA, CDR2 FQGNSA. CDR3 size: 14 residues. CDR3 DNA sequence: TGTGCCAGCAGCTTACGGCCCCAGCCAGATACGCAGTATTTT. Translated, it gives CASSLRPQPDTQYF.

The rearrangement links TRBV2 to TRBJ1-1; D unclear. The germline V gene has CDR1 SNHLY and CDR2 FYNNEI. CDR3 length: 12 amino acids. V was pared by 11 bases and J by 11 bases, with 21 bases between. The CDR3: CAGRPDSPSAFF. The CDR3, as DNA: TGTGCCGGACGACCGGACTCTCCGTCGGCTTTCTTT. Full variable domain (outside the CDR3, taken from reference TRBV2 and TRBJ1-1): EPEVTQTPSHQVTQMGQEVILRCVPISNHLYFYWYRQILGQKVEFLVSFYNNEISEKSEIFDDQFSVERPDGSNFTLKIRSTKLEDSAMYFCAGRPDSPSAFFGQGTRLTVV.

This clonotype occurred many times. CDR3 region: CASSLGTGNNSPLHF. The CDR3 DNA reads TGTGCCAGCAGCCTCGGGACAGGGAATAATTCACCCCTCCACTTT. The V and J genes are TRBV7-2 and TRBJ1-6; TRBD1 matches at 9 bases. This CDR3 contains 15 residues. Germline assignment: CDR1 SGHTA and CDR2 FQGNSA. The V and J ends lost 5 bases and 5 bases, in that order; junction bases with no gene match: 4. Based on the CDR3 plus reference TRBV7-2 and TRBJ1-6, the full variable domain is GAGVSQSPSNKVTEKGKDVELRCDPISGHTALYWYRQSLGQGLEFLIYFQGNSAPDKSGLPSDRFSAERTGGSVSTLTIQRTQQEDSAVYLCASSLGTGNNSPLHFGNGTRLTVT.

This rearrangement joins TRBV20-1 to TRBJ2-1; TRBD1 matches at 7 bases. The CDR3 is 13 residues long. J lost 8 bases, V lost 1 base, and 5 bases had no gene match. The germline CDR1 and CDR2 sequences are DFQATT and SNEGSKA (reference sequence). The CDR3 sequence is CSARGQGGDEQFF. The DNA of the CDR3 is TGCAGTGCTAGAGGACAGGGTGGCGATGAGCAGTTCTTC.

The J gene is TRBJ2-7, the V gene TRBV7-2, with TRBD1 matching 8 bases. CDR1 and CDR2 (germline): SGHTA, FQGNSA. Germline trimming cut 4 bases from V and 1 base from J; bases unmatched to any gene: 6. This CDR3 spans 15 amino acids. CDR3: CASSSDRARSYEQYF. The CDR3 DNA is TGTGCCAGCAGCTCGGACAGGGCGCGGTCCTACGAGCAGTACTTC.

The genes are TRBV10-3 and TRBJ1-2, with D perhaps TRBD1 (5 bases). In germline, CDR1 is ENHRY, CDR2 SYGVKD. Between the trimmed V and J ends, which lost 0 bases and 7 bases, there was a span of 9 bases. CDR3 size: 13 residues. CDR3 nucleotides: TGTGCCATCAGTGAGTCCGGGGGTTTTGGCTACACCTTC. Residues: CAISESGGFGYTF.

This clonotype appeared a few times. This chain uses TRBV7-9 with TRBJ1-2, with a tentative D call TRBD1 (5 bases). Deletions cut 6 bases from V and 8 bases from J, with 16 bases between. CDR1 SEHNR and CDR2 FQNEAQ come from the germline V gene (reference sequence). This CDR3 contains 13 residues. CDR3: CASSSAGGLGYTF. The CDR3 region has the DNA TGTGCCAGCAGTAGCGCGGGGGGTTTGGGCTACACCTTC.

The chain combines TRBV7-4 with TRBJ2-3, with TRBD2 as a possible D gene (5 bases). Trimming took off 3 bases at V and 0 bases at J, with 13 bases between the two ends. CDR3 size: 16 residues. CDR1 and CDR2 from the germline V gene are SGHVT and SQSDAQ. The CDR3 sequence is CASSLTPWTSTDTQYF. The CDR3 nucleotides read TGTGCCAGCAGCTTGACTCCCTGGACTAGCACAGATACGCAGTATTTT.